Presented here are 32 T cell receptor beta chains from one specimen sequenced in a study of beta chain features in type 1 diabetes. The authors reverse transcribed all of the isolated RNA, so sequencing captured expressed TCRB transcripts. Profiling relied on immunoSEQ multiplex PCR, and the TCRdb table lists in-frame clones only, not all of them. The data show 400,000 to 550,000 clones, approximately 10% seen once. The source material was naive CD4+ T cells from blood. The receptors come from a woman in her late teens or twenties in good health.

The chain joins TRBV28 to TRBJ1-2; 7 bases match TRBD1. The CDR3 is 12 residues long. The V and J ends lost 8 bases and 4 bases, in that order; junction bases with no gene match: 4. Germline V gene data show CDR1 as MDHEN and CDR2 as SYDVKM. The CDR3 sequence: CASLGQPYGYTF. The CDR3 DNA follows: TGTGCCAGCCTGGGACAGCCCTATGGCTACACCTTC.

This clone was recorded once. CDR3 loop: CAWSGPTLNQPQHF. The CDR3 nucleotides read TGTGCCTGGAGTGGACCGACTCTCAATCAGCCCCAGCATTTT. The V call is TRBV30, the J call TRBJ1-5; the D is unclear. In germline, CDR1 is GTSNPN, CDR2 SVGIG (reference sequence). The CDR3 sequence is 14 residues long. Trimming left V 1 base short and J 3 bases short, with 10 bases between.

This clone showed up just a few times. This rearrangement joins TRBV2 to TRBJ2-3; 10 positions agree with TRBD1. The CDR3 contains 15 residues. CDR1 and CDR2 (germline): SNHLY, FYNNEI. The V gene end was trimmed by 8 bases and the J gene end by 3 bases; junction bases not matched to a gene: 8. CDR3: CASAGDRGLTDTQYF. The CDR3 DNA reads TGTGCCAGCGCGGGGGACAGGGGTCTTACAGATACGCAGTATTTT. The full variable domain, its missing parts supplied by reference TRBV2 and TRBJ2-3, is EPEVTQTPSHQVTQMGQEVILRCVPISNHLYFYWYRQILGQKVEFLVSFYNNEISEKSEIFDDQFSVERPDGSNFTLKIRSTKLEDSAMYFCASAGDRGLTDTQYFGPGTRLTVL.

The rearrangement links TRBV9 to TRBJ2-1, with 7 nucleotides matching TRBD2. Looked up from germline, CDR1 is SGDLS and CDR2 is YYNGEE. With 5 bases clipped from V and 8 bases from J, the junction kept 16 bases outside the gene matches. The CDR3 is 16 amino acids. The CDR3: CASSYGRLASDHEQFF. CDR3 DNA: TGTGCCAGCAGTTACGGAAGACTAGCCTCGGACCATGAGCAGTTCTTC.

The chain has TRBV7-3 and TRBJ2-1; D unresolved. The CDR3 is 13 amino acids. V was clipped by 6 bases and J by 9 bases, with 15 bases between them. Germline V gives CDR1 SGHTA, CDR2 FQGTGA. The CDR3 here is CASSGLGGSEQFF. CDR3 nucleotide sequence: TGTGCCAGCAGTGGGCTAGGCGGAAGTGAGCAGTTCTTC.

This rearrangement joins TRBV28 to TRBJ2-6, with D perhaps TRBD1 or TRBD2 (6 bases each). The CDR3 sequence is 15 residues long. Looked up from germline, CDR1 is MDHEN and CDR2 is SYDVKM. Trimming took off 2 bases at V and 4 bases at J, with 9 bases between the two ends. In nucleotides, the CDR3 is TGTGCCAGCAGTTTAGGGGGGCCCGGGGCCAACGTCCTGACTTTC. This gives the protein CASSLGGPGANVLTF.

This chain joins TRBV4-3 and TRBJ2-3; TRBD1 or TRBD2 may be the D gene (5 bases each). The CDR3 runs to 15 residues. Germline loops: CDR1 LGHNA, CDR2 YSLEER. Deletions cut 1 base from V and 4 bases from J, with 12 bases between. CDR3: CASSQAGTLSDTQYF. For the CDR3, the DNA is TGCGCCAGCAGCCAAGCAGGGACCCTTTCAGATACGCAGTATTTT.

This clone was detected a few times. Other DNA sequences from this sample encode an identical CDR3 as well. As DNA, the CDR3 is TGTGCCAGCTCACCAAGCGCAGATACGCAGTATTTT. Amino acids: CASSPSADTQYF. The rearrangement links TRBV18 to TRBJ2-3; no reliable D call. This CDR3 comprises 12 residues. CDR1 and CDR2 from the germline V gene are KGHSH and LQKENI. V lost 2 bases to trimming and J lost 4 bases, with 4 bases between them.

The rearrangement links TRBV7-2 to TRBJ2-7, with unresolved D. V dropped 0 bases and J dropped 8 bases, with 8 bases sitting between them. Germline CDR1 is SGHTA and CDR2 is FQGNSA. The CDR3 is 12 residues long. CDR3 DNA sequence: TGTGCCAGCAGCTTAGCTGGGCGCAAGCAGTACTTC. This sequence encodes CASSLAGRKQYF.

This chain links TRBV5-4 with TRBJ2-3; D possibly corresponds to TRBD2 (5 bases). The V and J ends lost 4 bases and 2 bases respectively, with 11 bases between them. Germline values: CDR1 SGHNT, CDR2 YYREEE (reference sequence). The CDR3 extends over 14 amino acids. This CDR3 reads CASSTRRATDTQYF. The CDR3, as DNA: TGTGCCAGCAGCACGAGGCGGGCCACAGATACGCAGTATTTT.

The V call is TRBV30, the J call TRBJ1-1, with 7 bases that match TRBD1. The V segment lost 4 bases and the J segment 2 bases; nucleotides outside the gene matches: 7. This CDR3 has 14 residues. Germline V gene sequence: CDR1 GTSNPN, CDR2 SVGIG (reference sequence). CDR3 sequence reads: CAWTGDSLNTEAFF. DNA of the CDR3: TGTGCCTGGACCGGGGACAGCCTCAACACTGAAGCTTTCTTT.

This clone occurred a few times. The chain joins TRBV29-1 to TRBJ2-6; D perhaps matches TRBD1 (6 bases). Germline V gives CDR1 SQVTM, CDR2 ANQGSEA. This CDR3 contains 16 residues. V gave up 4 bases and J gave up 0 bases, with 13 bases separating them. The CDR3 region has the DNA TGCAGCGTTGCGACAGGCCGAAGCTCTGGGGCCAACGTCCTGACTTTC. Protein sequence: CSVATGRSSGANVLTF.

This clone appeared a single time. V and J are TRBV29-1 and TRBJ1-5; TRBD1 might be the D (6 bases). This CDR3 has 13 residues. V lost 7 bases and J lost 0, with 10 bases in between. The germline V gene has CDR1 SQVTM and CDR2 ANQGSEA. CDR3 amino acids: CSGGHYSNQPQHF. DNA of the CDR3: TGCAGCGGGGGACATTATAGCAATCAGCCCCAGCATTTT.

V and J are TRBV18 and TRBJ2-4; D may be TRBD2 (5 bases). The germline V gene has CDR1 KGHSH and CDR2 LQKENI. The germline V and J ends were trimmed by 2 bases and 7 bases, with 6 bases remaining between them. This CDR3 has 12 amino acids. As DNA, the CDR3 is TGTGCCAGCTCACCAGGCGGGAACATTCAGTACTTC. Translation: CASSPGGNIQYF.

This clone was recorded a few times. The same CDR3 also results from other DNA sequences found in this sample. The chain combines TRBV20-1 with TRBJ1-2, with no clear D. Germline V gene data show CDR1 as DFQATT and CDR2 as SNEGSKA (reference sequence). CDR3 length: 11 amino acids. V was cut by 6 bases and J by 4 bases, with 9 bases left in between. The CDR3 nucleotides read TGCAGTGCCAGGAGGGCCTATGGCTACACCTTC. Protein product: CSARRAYGYTF.

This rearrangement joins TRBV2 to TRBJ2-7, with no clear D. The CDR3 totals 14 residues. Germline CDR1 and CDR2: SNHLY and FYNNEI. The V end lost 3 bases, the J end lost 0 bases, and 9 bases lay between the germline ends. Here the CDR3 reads CASSESESSYEQYV. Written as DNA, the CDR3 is TGTGCCAGCAGTGAGTCGGAGAGCTCCTACGAGCAGTACGTC.

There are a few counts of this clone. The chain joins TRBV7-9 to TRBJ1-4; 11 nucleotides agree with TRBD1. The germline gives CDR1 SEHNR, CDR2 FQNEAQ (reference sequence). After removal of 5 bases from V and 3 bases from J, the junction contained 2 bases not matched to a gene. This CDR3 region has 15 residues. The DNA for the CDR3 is TGTGCCAGCAGCCCGGGACAGGGGGCTAATGAAAAACTGTTTTTT. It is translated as CASSPGQGANEKLFF.

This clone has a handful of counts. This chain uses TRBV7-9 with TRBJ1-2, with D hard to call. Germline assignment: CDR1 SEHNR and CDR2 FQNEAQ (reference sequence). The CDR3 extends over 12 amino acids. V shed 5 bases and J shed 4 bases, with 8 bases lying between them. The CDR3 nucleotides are TGTGCCAGCAGCCGTACAGTCTATGGCTACACCTTC. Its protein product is CASSRTVYGYTF.

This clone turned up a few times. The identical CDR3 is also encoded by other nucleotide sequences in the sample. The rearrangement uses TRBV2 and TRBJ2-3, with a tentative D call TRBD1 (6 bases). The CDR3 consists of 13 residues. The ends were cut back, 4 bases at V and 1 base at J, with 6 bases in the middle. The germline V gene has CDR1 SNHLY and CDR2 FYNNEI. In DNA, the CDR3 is TGTGCCAGCAGTGGACAGGGCACAGATACGCAGTATTTT. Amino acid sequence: CASSGQGTDTQYF.

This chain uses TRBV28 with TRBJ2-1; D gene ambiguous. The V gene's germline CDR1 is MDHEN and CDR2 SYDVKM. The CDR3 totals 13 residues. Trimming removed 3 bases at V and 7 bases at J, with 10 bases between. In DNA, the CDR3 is TGTGCCAGCAGTTTTTATGGGCCGAATGAGCAGTTCTTC. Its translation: CASSFYGPNEQFF.

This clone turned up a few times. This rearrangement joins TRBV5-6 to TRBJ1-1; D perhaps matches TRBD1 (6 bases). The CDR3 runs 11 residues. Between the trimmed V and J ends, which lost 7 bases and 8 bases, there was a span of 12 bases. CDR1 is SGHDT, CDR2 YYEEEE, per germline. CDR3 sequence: CASFRGTEAFF. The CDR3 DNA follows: TGTGCCAGCTTTAGAGGGACAGAAGCTTTCTTT.

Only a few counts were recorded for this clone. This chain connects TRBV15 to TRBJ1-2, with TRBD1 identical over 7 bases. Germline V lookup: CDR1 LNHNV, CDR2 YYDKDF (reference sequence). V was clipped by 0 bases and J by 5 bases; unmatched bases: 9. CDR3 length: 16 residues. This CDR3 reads CATSRDKLDRTYGYTF. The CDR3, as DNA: TGTGCCACCAGCAGAGATAAGTTGGACAGGACTTATGGCTACACCTTC. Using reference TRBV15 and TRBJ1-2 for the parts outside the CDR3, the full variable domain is DAMVIQNPRYQVTQFGKPVTLSCSQTLNHNVMYWYQQKSSQAPKLLFHYYDKDFNNEADTPDNFQSRRPNTSFCFLDIRSPGLGDTAMYLCATSRDKLDRTYGYTFGSGTRLTVV.

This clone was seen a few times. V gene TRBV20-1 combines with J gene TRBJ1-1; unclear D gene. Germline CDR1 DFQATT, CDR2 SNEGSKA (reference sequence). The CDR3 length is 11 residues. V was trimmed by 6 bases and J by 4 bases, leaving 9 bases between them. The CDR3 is CSATLSTEAFF. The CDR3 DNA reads TGCAGTGCCACACTCAGCACTGAAGCTTTCTTT.

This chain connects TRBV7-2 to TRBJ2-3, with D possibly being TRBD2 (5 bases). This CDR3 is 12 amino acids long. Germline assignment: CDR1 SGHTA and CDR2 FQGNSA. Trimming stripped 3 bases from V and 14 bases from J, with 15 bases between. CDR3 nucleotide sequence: TGTGCCAGCAGCTTCACGGCGCCGGGGTCGTATTTT. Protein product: CASSFTAPGSYF.

The CDR3 here is CASSRSGELFF. The CDR3 DNA follows: TGTGCCAGCAGTAGATCCGGGGAGCTGTTTTTT. The genes are TRBV7-9 and TRBJ2-2; D remains unclear. Germline V lookup: CDR1 SEHNR, CDR2 FQNEAQ (reference sequence). The CDR3 is 11 residues long. The ends were cut back, 6 bases at V and 6 bases at J, with 5 bases in the middle.

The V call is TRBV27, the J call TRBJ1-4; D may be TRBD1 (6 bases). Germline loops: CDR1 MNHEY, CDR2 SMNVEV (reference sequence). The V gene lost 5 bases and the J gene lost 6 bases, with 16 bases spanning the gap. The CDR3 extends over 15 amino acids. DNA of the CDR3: TGTGCCAGCAGTCAAGGGGGGGTGAAGGATGAAAAACTGTTTTTT. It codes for CASSQGGVKDEKLFF. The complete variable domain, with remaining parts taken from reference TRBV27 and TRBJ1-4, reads EAQVTQNPRYLITVTGKKLTVTCSQNMNHEYMSWYRQDPGLGLRQIYYSMNVEVTDKGDVPEGYKVSRKEKRNFPLILESPSPNQTSLYFCASSQGGVKDEKLFFGSGTQLSVL.

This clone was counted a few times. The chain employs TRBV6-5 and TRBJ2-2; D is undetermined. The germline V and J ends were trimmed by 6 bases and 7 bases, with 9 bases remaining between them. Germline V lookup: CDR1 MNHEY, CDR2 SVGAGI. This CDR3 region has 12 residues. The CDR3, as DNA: TGTGCCAGCAGATGGAGCAGCGGGGAGCTGTTTTTT. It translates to CASRWSSGELFF.

CDR3 protein: CASSKTAGRSPDDTEAFF. The CDR3 nucleotides read TGTGCCAGCAGCAAAACAGCGGGAAGGTCCCCCGATGACACTGAAGCTTTCTTT. This rearrangement joins TRBV21-1 to TRBJ1-1. TRBV21-1 is listed as a pseudogene. CDR3 length: 18 residues.

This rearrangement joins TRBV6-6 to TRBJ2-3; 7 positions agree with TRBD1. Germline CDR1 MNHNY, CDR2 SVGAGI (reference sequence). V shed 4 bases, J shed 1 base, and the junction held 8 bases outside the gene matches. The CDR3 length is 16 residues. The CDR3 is CASSSLGQVGTDTQYF. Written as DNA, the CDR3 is TGTGCCAGCAGTTCCCTAGGACAGGTGGGCACAGATACGCAGTATTTT.

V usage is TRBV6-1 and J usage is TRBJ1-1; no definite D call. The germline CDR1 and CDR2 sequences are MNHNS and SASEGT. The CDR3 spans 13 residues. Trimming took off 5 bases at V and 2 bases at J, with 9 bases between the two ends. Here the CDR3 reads CASSSSLNTEAFF. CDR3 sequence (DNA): TGTGCCAGCAGTTCGTCCCTTAACACTGAAGCTTTCTTT.

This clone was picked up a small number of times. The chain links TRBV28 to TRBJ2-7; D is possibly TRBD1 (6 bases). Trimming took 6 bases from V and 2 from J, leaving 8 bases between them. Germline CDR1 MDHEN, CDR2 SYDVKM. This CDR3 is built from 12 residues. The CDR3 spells CASRQGTYEQYF. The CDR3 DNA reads TGTGCCAGCAGACAGGGTACCTACGAGCAGTACTTC.

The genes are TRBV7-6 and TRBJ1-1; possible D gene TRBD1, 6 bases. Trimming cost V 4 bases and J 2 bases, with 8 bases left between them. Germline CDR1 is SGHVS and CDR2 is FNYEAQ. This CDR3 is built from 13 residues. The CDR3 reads CASSSTGNTEAFF. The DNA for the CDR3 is TGTGCCAGCAGCTCGACAGGAAACACTGAAGCTTTCTTT.